The clone carrying this TCR beta chain has at least ten counts. No antigen is known for it. For repertoire sequencing, the TCR beta CDR3 regions were amplified from RNA transcripts. The workflow started with a first-round RT-PCR run with HTBI primers and then moved on to a second-round multiplex PCR. TCRdb redid the calling of the multiplex PCR reads with MiXCR, one entry per CDR3 protein. The data hold more than 300,000 distinct CDR3 sequences, with 15% to 19% observed a single time. This CDR3 has 13 residues. Germline lookup yields CDR1 LNHDA and CDR2 SQIVND (reference sequence). V dropped 3 bases and J dropped 1 base, with 6 bases sitting between them. The data are from a study of Graves' ophthalmopathy and Graves' hyperthyroidism. Study outcomes and limitations: Classification of ophthalmopathy versus stable hyperthyroidism by a 13-signature model yielded about 88% sensitivity and about 81% specificity.

Sequencing was done on a sample of peripheral blood. The genes are TRBV19 and TRBJ1-1; D gene ambiguous. The sequence came from a woman aged 18-35 years with stable Graves' hyperthyroidism. In nucleotides, the CDR3 is TGTGCCAGTAGTATTTCCCAGAACACTGAAGCTTTCTTT. It yields the protein CASSISQNTEAFF.